This TCR beta chain appears in the sequencing data of a study of cytomegalovirus exposure and HLA in healthy donors. Overall study: The 95 million to 120 million unique TCR beta sequences, from roughly 170 million T cells, were found by an earlier analysis. Caucasian-associated ancestry cluster membership applied to approximately 80% of several hundred genotyped donors.

The CDR3 spans 14 residues. The germline V gene encodes CDR1 MRHNA and CDR2 SNTAGT. The ends lost 3 bases at V and 5 bases at J; junction bases unmatched: 1. Primers included in the PCR were 60 Vbeta and 13 Jbeta primers. Assay: immunoSEQ multiplex PCR; the TCRdb copy retains only in-frame clones and omits some. The sample has roughly 140,000 clones, around four fifths seen once; the top ten hold 2% to 2.5%. The clonotype was recovered from a boy younger than 10 in good health and CMV-seronegative. Sequenced sample: PBMCs. The J gene is TRBJ2-1, the V gene TRBV6-4, with TRBD2 identical over 10 bases. The CDR3 loop reads CASSEAGGHNEQFF. As DNA, the CDR3 is TGTGCCAGCAGTGAAGCGGGGGGGCACAATGAGCAGTTCTTC.